This is a list of T cell receptor beta chains from one sample in a study of T cell changes during pregnancy in multiple sclerosis. Generated by immunoSEQ multiplex PCR, the TCRdb table keeps only in-frame clones and is missing some. The sample has tens of thousands of clones, almost 95% seen once. The specimen was CD4+ T cells from peripheral blood mononuclear cells, collected in the third trimester of pregnancy. These receptors all come from a female donor with multiple sclerosis, enrolled in a pregnancy study. Both conserved end residues are part of each CDR3. The order of the fields is V gene, J gene, D gene, clone size, CDR3 protein, CDR3 DNA. A D gene is named only where the DNA matches it firmly. Clone size is not always given. Where it is, it says once, few, many or a class for expanded clones.

>TRBV29-1|TRBJ2-7|NA|NA
CSVEAPGRQQYF
TGCAGCGTTGAGGCCCCAGGGAGGCAGCAGTACTTC
>TRBV5-1|TRBJ2-3|NA|NA
CASSLDTPSTDTQYF
TGCGCCAGCAGCTTGGATACACCTAGCACAGATACGCAGTATTTT
>TRBV2|TRBJ2-7|NA|NA
CASTIVSEQYF
TGTGCCAGCACCATAGTCTCCGAGCAGTACTTC
>TRBV18|TRBJ1-1|NA|NA
CASSPGGLNTEAFF
TGTGCCAGCTCACCGGGGGGATTGAACACTGAAGCTTTCTTT
>TRBV7-9|TRBJ1-4|TRBD1|NA
CASSSLSGTGAEKLFF
TGTGCCAGCAGCTCTCTCTCCGGGACAGGGGCGGAAAAACTGTTTTTT
>TRBV19|TRBJ2-7|TRBD1|NA
CASSRTSGQTSSYEQYF
TGTGCCAGTAGTCGAACCTCGGGACAGACTTCCTCCTACGAGCAGTACTTC
>TRBV28|TRBJ2-7|NA|once
CASSLGQHSYEQYF
TGTGCCAGCAGTTTAGGACAGCACTCCTACGAGCAGTACTTC
>TRBV5-6|TRBJ2-2|TRBD2|NA
CASSLRTSGTNTGELFF
TGTGCCAGCAGCCTCCGGACTAGCGGGACGAACACCGGGGAGCTGTTTTTT
>TRBV27|TRBJ2-1|TRBD2|NA
CASLLAGGGEQFF
TGTGCCAGCCTACTAGCGGGAGGTGGTGAGCAGTTCTTC
>TRBV7-2|TRBJ2-3|NA|NA
CASRVAALTDTQYF
TGTGCCAGCAGGGTGGCAGCGCTCACAGATACGCAGTATTTT
>TRBV4-2|TRBJ2-7|NA|NA
CASSRDRTVYEQYF
TGTGCCAGCAGCCGCGACAGGACAGTCTACGAGCAGTACTTC
>TRBV6-6|TRBJ2-7|NA|NA
CASRRDGGGEQYF
TGTGCCAGCAGGCGGGACGGCGGAGGGGAGCAGTACTTC
>TRBV4-3|TRBJ2-1|NA|NA
CASSRLDSSYNEQFF
TGCGCCAGCAGCCGGCTAGATAGCTCCTACAATGAGCAGTTCTTC